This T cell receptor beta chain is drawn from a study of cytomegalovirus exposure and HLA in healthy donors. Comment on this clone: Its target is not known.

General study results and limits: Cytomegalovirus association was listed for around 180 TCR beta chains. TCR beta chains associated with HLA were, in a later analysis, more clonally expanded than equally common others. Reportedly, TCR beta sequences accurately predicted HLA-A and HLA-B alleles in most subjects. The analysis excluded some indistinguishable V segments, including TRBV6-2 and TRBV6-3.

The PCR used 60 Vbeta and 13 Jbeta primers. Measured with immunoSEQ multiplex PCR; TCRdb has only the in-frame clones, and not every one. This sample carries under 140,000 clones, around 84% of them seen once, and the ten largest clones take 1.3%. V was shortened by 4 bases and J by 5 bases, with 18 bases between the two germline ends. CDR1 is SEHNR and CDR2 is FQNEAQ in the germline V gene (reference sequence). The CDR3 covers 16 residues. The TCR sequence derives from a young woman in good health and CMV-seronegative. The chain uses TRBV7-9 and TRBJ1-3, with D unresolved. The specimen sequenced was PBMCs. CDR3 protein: CASSSQRILHRNTIYF. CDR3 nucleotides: TGTGCCAGCAGCTCCCAGCGCATCCTACATCGAAACACCATATATTTT.